This section outlines one T cell receptor (beta chain) sequence together with its context. Some clones are missing from TCRdb's copy, which holds only in-frame ones; the method was immunoSEQ multiplex PCR. The sample yields approximately 100,000 clones, approximately 90% seen once. The data belong to a study of control samples from healthy donors and cancer patients. The CDR3 spans 13 residues. V was shortened by 3 bases and J by 3 bases, with 6 bases between the two germline ends. CDR1 is MNHNS, CDR2 SASEGT, per germline. This TCR came from a human donor in good health. The donor label of this sample is uncertain. The gene calls are TRBV6-1 and TRBJ1-3; D uncertain. The sample was blood. The CDR3 DNA is TGTGCCAGCAGTGAGAACGGTGGAAACACCATATATTTT. Translation: CASSENGGNTIYF.